Included here is one TCR beta chain sequence, with context. Only in-frame clones appear in the TCRdb table, and some are missing; sequencing was by immunoSEQ multiplex PCR. The profile shows about 280,000 clones, around 89% of them singletons. V trimming: 8 bases; J trimming: 6 bases; junction bases outside the gene matches: 3. Germline lookup yields CDR1 KGHDR and CDR2 SFDVKD. This CDR3 has 12 residues. These data belong to a study of blood T cell repertoires in COVID-19. Background on the study: Acute-phase and convalescent COVID-19 samples originated in the United States, Italy and Spain.

The origin of this receptor is a woman aged 30 to 39 with acute COVID-19. Input material: PBMCs or T cells enriched from blood (not recorded which). V is TRBV24-1 and J is TRBJ2-1; 7 nucleotides line up with TRBD2. Written as DNA, the CDR3 is TGTGCCACCACGAGCGGGGCCAATGAGCAGTTCTTC. It yields the protein CATTSGANEQFF.